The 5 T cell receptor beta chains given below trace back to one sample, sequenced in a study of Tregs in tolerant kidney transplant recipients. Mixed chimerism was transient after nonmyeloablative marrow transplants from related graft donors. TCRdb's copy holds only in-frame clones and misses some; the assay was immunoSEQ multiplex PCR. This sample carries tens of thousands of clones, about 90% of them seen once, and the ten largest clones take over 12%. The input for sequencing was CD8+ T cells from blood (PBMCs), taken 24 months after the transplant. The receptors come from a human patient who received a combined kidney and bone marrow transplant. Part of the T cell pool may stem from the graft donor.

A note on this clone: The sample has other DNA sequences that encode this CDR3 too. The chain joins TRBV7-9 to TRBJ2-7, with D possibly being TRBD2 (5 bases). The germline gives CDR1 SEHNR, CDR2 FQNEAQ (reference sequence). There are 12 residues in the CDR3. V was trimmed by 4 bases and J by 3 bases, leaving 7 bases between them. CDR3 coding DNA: TGTGCCAGCAGCTCTGGACTCTACGAGCAGTACTTC. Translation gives CASSSGLYEQYF.

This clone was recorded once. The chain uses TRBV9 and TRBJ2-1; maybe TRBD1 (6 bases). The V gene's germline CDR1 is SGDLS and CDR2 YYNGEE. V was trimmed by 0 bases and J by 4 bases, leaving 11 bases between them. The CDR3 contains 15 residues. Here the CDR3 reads CASSVGQGSYNEQFF. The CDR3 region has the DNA TGTGCCAGCAGCGTAGGCCAGGGGAGTTACAATGAGCAGTTCTTC.

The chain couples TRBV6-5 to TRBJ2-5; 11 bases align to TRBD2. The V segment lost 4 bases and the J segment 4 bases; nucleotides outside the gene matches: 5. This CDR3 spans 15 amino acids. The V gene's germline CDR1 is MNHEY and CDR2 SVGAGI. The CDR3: CASSSLAGGSETQYF. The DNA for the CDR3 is TGTGCCAGCAGTTCCCTAGCGGGGGGTTCAGAGACCCAGTACTTC.

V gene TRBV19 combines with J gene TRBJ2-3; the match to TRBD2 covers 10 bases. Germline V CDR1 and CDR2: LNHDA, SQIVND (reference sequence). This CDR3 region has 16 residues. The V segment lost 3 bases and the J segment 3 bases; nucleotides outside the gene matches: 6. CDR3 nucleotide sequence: TGTGCCAGTAGTATCCCAAGCGGGGGGGGGACAGATACGCAGTATTTT. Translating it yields CASSIPSGGGTDTQYF.

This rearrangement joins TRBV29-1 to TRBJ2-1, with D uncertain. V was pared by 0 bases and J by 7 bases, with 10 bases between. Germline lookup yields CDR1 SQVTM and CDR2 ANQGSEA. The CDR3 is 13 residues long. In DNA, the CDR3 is TGCAGCGTTGAAGACCCGGTCGGGAATGAGCAGTTCTTC. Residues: CSVEDPVGNEQFF.